These 10 T cell receptor beta chains were sequenced from one sample in a study of T cells in Graves' hyperthyroidism and ophthalmopathy. It was RNA transcripts that yielded the amplified TCR beta CDR3 regions. A set of HTBI primers served as the primers for a first-round RT-PCR of the TCR CDR3. A single record per CDR3 protein comes from TCRdb applying MiXCR to the multiplex PCR reads. The sample has 400,000 to 550,000 distinct CDR3 sequences, roughly a quarter seen once. Sample: blood. The receptors shown here come from a woman in her twenties or thirties with Graves' ophthalmopathy.

The chain couples TRBV5-6 to TRBJ1-5; no definite D call. The length of the CDR3 is 15 residues. Germline V gives CDR1 SGHDT, CDR2 YYEEEE. The V gene lost 2 bases and the J gene lost 4 bases, with 13 bases spanning the gap. The CDR3 coding sequence is TGTGCCAGCAGCTTTACGGGGTCCCTAAATCAGCCCCAGCATTTT. Translated, it gives CASSFTGSLNQPQHF.

This clonotype occurred many times. The J gene is TRBJ2-5, the V gene TRBV6-2 or TRBV6-3; tentatively, D is TRBD2 (7 bases). Germline-derived CDR1 and CDR2 are MNHEY and SVGEGT. Trimming shortened V by 6 bases and J by 6 bases, and 20 bases separated the two germline ends. The CDR3 length is 15 residues. CDR3 DNA: TGTGCCAGCAGCCTCGGGGGGTGGGGGCCCAAGACCCAGTACTTC. This translates into CASSLGGWGPKTQYF.

In nucleotides, the CDR3 is TGTGCCATCTGTTTTTGGGCTAGCGGGGGAGAGACCCAGTACTTC. Amino acid sequence: CAICFWASGGETQYF. This sequence joins TRBV7-2 and TRBJ2-5; 10 bases are shared with TRBD2. This CDR3 has 15 amino acids. CDR1 and CDR2 (germline): SGHTA, FQGNSA. V shed 10 bases and J 4 bases; nucleotides not matched to a gene: 12.

Many counts were recorded for this clonotype. The J gene is TRBJ1-5, the V gene TRBV20-1; D not certain. Germline V gene data show CDR1 as DFQATT and CDR2 as SNEGSKA (reference sequence). CDR3 length: 16 amino acids. V was trimmed by 0 bases and J by 4 bases, leaving 16 bases between them. The CDR3 coding sequence is TGCAGTGCTAGAGACCCCGTCGCCGCGGAGAATCAGCCCCAGCATTTT. Translation: CSARDPVAAENQPQHF.

The CDR3 nucleotides are TGTGCCACCGGGACAGGGGATAACGGGGAGCTGTTTTTT. It translates to CATGTGDNGELFF. This rearrangement joins TRBV24-1 to TRBJ2-2; 10 positions agree with TRBD1. Germline loops: CDR1 KGHDR, CDR2 SFDVKD. Trimming at V came to 9 bases and at J to 7 bases, leaving 4 bases not matched to a gene. The CDR3 sequence is 13 residues long.

Note on this clonotype: One end of the junction fails to match germline, which may point to a read error. CDR3 amino acids: CSAKGASNQPQHF. The CDR3 DNA follows: TGCAGTGCTAAGGGAGCGAGCAATCAGCCTCAGCATTTT. The chain carries TRBV20-1 and TRBJ1-5; the D is unclear. Germline V gives CDR1 DFQATT, CDR2 SNEGSKA (reference sequence). The CDR3 covers 13 residues.

This clonotype showed up many times. The V call is TRBV6-1, the J call TRBJ2-4; TRBD1 matches at 10 bases. Germline V gene data show CDR1 as MNHNS and CDR2 as SASEGT. The CDR3 contains 15 residues. The ends lost 7 bases at V and 3 bases at J; junction bases unmatched: 6. In DNA form, the CDR3 reads TGTGCCAGCACCCGGGACAGGGGAGGCAAAAACATTCAGTACTTC. It is translated as CASTRDRGGKNIQYF.

There are many counts of this clonotype. The V and J genes are TRBV6-2 or TRBV6-3 and TRBJ2-3; 10 bases match TRBD2. The CDR3 has 17 amino acids. Germline V CDR1 and CDR2: MNHEY, SVGEGT. Germline trimming cut 0 bases from V and 1 base from J; bases unmatched to any gene: 4. The CDR3 reads CASSYSVLAGGTDTQYF. The CDR3 nucleotides are TGTGCCAGCAGTTACTCCGTGCTAGCGGGGGGCACAGATACGCAGTATTTT.

This chain's CDR3 is CASTSFGQPQHF. CDR3 coding DNA: TGTGCCAGCACCTCCTTTGGTCAGCCCCAGCATTTT. The chain combines TRBV6-1 with TRBJ1-5, with no clear D. V shed 7 bases and J shed 6 bases, with 10 bases lying between them. The CDR3 length is 12 residues. CDR1 MNHNS and CDR2 SASEGT come from the germline V gene.

This clonotype was counted at least ten times. The V call is TRBV4-1, the J call TRBJ2-5; 7 positions match TRBD1. The CDR3 is 16 amino acids. The germline V gene encodes CDR1 MGHRA and CDR2 YSYEKL. The trim removed 4 bases at V and 4 bases at J, leaving 12 bases unmatched. The CDR3: CASSRFGTERGETQYF. The CDR3 nucleotides read TGCGCCAGCAGCCGCTTCGGGACAGAACGCGGAGAGACCCAGTACTTC.